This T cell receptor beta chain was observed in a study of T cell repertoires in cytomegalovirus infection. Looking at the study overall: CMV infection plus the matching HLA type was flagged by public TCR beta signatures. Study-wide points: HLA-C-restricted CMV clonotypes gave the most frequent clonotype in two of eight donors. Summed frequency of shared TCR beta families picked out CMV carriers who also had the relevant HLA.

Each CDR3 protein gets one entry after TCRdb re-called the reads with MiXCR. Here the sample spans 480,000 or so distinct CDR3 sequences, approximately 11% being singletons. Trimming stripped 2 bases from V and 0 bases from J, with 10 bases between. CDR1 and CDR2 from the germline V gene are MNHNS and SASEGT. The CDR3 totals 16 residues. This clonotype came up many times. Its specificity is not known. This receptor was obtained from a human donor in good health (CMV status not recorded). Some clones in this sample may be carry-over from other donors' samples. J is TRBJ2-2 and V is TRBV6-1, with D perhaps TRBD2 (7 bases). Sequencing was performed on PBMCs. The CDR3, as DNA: TGTGCCAGCAGTGAAAGGGGGGGTGCGAACACCGGGGAGCTGTTTTTT. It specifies CASSERGGANTGELFF.